This paragraph reports one T cell receptor (beta chain). From approximately 0.5 ug of total RNA, TCR beta-specific cDNA was reverse-transcribed using a constant-region primer. The TCR beta library was amplified through three nested multiplex PCR rounds in a modified ARM-PCR procedure. TRBV1-TRBV30 forward and Cbeta reverse primers drove the first two approximately 10-cycle rounds. TCRdb re-called the multiplex PCR reads through MiXCR, storing one row per CDR3 protein. Among about 320,000 distinct CDR3 sequences listed, around three fifths were seen once. The data stem from a study of tumor-infiltrating lymphocytes in primary liver carcinoma. Germline lookup yields CDR1 SQVTM and CDR2 ANQGSEA. V lost 8 bases and J 8 bases, leaving 21 bases between the germline ends. This CDR3 has 13 residues. In addition to blood RNA drawn from unsorted whole blood, germline DNA was extracted.

The sample comprised peripheral blood. This receptor was identified in a man aged 35 to 55 with primary liver carcinoma and hepatitis B virus infection. The rearrangement joins TRBV29-1 to TRBJ1-1; D is perhaps TRBD1 (5 bases). CDR3 sequence: CSIGRRGSGEAFF. CDR3 DNA sequence: TGCAGCATTGGCCGGAGGGGAAGCGGGGAAGCTTTCTTT.